The rows below give T cell receptor beta chains drawn from one sample of a study of identical twins. TCRdb re-analysed the 5' RACE reads in MiXCR, keeping a single row per CDR3 protein. The sample shows over 250,000 distinct CDR3 sequences, 7.5% to 9.5% of them seen only once. This sample also belongs to another study, concerning yellow fever vaccine responses in identical twins.

The sequencing input was CD8+ T cells sorted from blood. These TCRs come from a young woman in good health. CDR3s include the opening cysteine and the closing phenylalanine or tryptophan. The order of the fields is clone size, CDR3 length, J gene, V gene, D gene, CDR3 protein, CDR3 DNA. The D gene is left open where the match is weak. Size is omitted from some rows. Given values are once, few, many or a class for expanded clones.

size: NA
length: 16
J: TRBJ2-7
V: TRBV9
D: TRBD2
CDR3: CASSVGFSGGFYEQYF
DNA: TGTGCCAGCAGCGTAGGTTTTAGCGGGGGATTCTACGAGCAGTACTTC

size: NA
length: 13
J: TRBJ2-1
V: TRBV7-8
D: NA
CDR3: CASSLELASEQFF
DNA: TGTGCCAGCAGCTTAGAACTAGCTAGTGAGCAGTTCTTC

size: many
length: 16
J: TRBJ2-1
V: TRBV10-3
D: NA
CDR3: CAISDPEAPAPNEQFF
DNA: TGTGCCATCAGTGACCCGGAGGCCCCGGCCCCCAATGAGCAGTTCTTC

size: many
length: 13
J: TRBJ2-1
V: TRBV30
D: NA
CDR3: CAWTSQGYNEQFF
DNA: TGTGCCTGGACCAGTCAAGGGTACAATGAGCAGTTCTTC

size: few
length: 14
J: TRBJ2-7
V: TRBV19
D: NA
CDR3: CASRGTESSYEQYF
DNA: TGTGCCAGTAGAGGGACCGAGAGCTCCTACGAACAGTACTTC

size: NA
length: 15
J: TRBJ2-7
V: TRBV5-1
D: TRBD1
CDR3: CASSPGQGEIGEQYF
DNA: TGCGCCAGCAGCCCGGGACAGGGGGAGATTGGCGAGCAGTACTTC

size: NA
length: 13
J: TRBJ2-7
V: TRBV27
D: NA
CDR3: CASSTTGVYEQYF
DNA: TGTGCCAGCAGTACGACAGGAGTCTACGAGCAGTACTTC

size: many
length: 13
J: TRBJ1-5
V: TRBV12-3/TRBV12-4
D: TRBD1
CDR3: CASSWSGGQPQHF
DNA: TGTGCCAGCAGTTGGTCAGGGGGTCAGCCCCAGCATTTT

size: NA
length: 13
J: TRBJ2-4
V: TRBV7-9
D: NA
CDR3: CASSGAGLNIQYF
DNA: TGTGCCAGCAGTGGGGCGGGGTTAAACATTCAGTACTTC

size: few
length: 16
J: TRBJ2-1
V: TRBV3-1
D: TRBD1
CDR3: CASSPTRGRGFGEQFF
DNA: TGTGCCAGCAGCCCGACCCGGGGCAGGGGGTTCGGTGAGCAGTTCTTC

size: NA
length: 11
J: TRBJ2-1
V: TRBV20-1
D: NA
CDR3: CSARVVNEQFF
DNA: TGCAGTGCTAGAGTGGTTAATGAGCAGTTCTTC

size: few
length: 15
J: TRBJ2-7
V: TRBV4-1
D: NA
CDR3: CASSQVKGTTYEQYF
DNA: TGCGCCAGCAGCCAAGTGAAGGGGACCACCTACGAGCAGTACTTC

size: NA
length: 17
J: TRBJ2-1
V: TRBV5-4
D: TRBD2
CDR3: CASSLRSASGRSYEQFF
DNA: TGTGCCAGCAGCTTGAGAAGTGCTAGCGGGAGGTCGTATGAGCAGTTCTTC

size: NA
length: 16
J: TRBJ2-1
V: TRBV7-2
D: TRBD2
CDR3: CASSLSGGSAYNEQFF
DNA: TGTGCCAGCAGCTTATCTGGCGGGAGCGCCTACAATGAGCAGTTCTTC

size: many
length: 12
J: TRBJ1-1
V: TRBV7-8
D: NA
CDR3: CASTLPTSEAFF
DNA: TGTGCCAGCACCCTCCCGACATCTGAAGCTTTCTTT

size: few
length: 15
J: TRBJ2-3
V: TRBV3-1
D: NA
CDR3: CASSQKPGITDTQYF
DNA: TGTGCCAGCAGCCAAAAGCCAGGGATCACAGATACGCAGTATTTT

size: few
length: 17
J: TRBJ2-1
V: TRBV3-1
D: TRBD2
CDR3: CASSQDPGLVSYNEQFF
DNA: TGTGCCAGCAGCCAAGACCCGGGACTAGTCTCCTACAATGAGCAGTTCTTC

size: many
length: 13
J: TRBJ2-1
V: TRBV6-4
D: NA
CDR3: CASSEAGLSEQFF
DNA: TGTGCCAGCAGTGAAGCAGGGCTGAGTGAGCAGTTCTTC

size: many
length: 12
J: TRBJ2-7
V: TRBV29-1
D: TRBD1
CDR3: CSVWDRGYEQYF
DNA: TGCAGCGTTTGGGACAGGGGCTACGAGCAGTACTTC

size: few
length: 17
J: TRBJ2-2
V: TRBV12-3/TRBV12-4
D: NA
CDR3: CASSLLGHPANTGELFF
DNA: TGTGCCAGCAGTTTATTGGGACACCCAGCGAACACCGGGGAGCTGTTTTTT

size: NA
length: 18
J: TRBJ2-2
V: TRBV12-3/TRBV12-4
D: TRBD2
CDR3: CASSSTPPLARYTGELFF
DNA: TGTGCCAGCAGTTCCACCCCCCCACTAGCGCGGTACACCGGGGAGCTGTTTTTT

size: many
length: 15
J: TRBJ2-1
V: TRBV20-1
D: TRBD2
CDR3: CSAPRLADWDNEQFF
DNA: TGCAGTGCTCCCCGACTAGCGGACTGGGACAATGAGCAGTTCTTC

size: few
length: 14
J: TRBJ2-2
V: TRBV7-9
D: NA
CDR3: CASSFRDGTGELFF
DNA: TGTGCCAGCAGCTTCCGGGACGGAACCGGGGAGCTGTTTTTT

size: few
length: 16
J: TRBJ1-1
V: TRBV28
D: NA
CDR3: CASRNVRSAVNTEAFF
DNA: TGTGCCAGCAGGAACGTACGGTCCGCCGTGAACACTGAAGCTTTCTTT

size: many
length: 14
J: TRBJ2-1
V: TRBV7-9
D: NA
CDR3: CASIDEVSYNEQFF
DNA: TGTGCCAGCATTGATGAGGTATCCTACAATGAGCAGTTCTTC

size: NA
length: 14
J: TRBJ2-3
V: TRBV10-3
D: NA
CDR3: CAINDGAGTDTQYF
DNA: TGTGCCATCAACGATGGAGCGGGCACAGATACGCAGTATTTT

size: NA
length: 15
J: TRBJ2-5
V: TRBV7-9
D: TRBD1
CDR3: CASSLPGQGGKTQYF
DNA: TGTGCCAGCAGCCTTCCGGGACAGGGCGGAAAGACCCAGTACTTC

size: NA
length: 15
J: TRBJ2-7
V: TRBV29-1
D: TRBD1
CDR3: CSVEDKGQGISEQYF
DNA: TGCAGCGTTGAAGATAAGGGACAGGGAATAAGCGAGCAGTACTTC

size: many
length: 13
J: TRBJ1-2
V: TRBV12-5
D: TRBD1
CDR3: CASGQGQYYGYTF
DNA: TGTGCTAGTGGTCAGGGACAGTACTATGGCTACACCTTC

size: NA
length: 16
J: TRBJ2-5
V: TRBV15
D: NA
CDR3: CATSRVPALPVETQYF
DNA: TGTGCCACCAGCAGAGTCCCAGCCCTACCGGTGGAGACCCAGTACTTC

size: many
length: 15
J: TRBJ2-3
V: TRBV3-1
D: NA
CDR3: CASSQDITDTDTQYF
DNA: TGTGCCAGCAGCCAAGATATAACTGACACAGATACGCAGTATTTT